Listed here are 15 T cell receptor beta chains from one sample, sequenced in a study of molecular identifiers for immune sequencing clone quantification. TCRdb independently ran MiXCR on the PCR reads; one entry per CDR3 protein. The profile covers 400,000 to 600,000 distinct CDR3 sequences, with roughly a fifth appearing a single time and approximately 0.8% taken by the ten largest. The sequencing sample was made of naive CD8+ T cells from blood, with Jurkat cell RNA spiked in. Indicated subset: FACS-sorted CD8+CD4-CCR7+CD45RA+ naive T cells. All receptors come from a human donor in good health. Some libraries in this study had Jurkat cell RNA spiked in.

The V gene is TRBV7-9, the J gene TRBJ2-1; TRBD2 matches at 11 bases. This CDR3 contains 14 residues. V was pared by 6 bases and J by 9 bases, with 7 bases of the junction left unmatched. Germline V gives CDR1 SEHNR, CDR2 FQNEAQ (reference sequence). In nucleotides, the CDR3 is TGTGCCAGCAGTCAACTAGCGGGAGTTCTTGAGCAGTTCTTC. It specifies CASSQLAGVLEQFF.

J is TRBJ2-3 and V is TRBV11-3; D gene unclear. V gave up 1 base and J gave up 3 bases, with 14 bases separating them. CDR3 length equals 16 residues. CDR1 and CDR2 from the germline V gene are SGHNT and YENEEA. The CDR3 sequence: CASSLGAGLLTDTQYF. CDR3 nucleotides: TGTGCCAGCAGCTTAGGGGCAGGATTACTTACAGATACGCAGTATTTT.

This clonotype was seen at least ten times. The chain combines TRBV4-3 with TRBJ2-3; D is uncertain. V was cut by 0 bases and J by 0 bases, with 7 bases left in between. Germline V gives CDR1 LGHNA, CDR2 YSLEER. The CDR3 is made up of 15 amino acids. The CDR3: CASSQEGPSTDTQYF. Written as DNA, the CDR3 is TGCGCCAGCAGCCAAGAAGGTCCTAGCACAGATACGCAGTATTTT.

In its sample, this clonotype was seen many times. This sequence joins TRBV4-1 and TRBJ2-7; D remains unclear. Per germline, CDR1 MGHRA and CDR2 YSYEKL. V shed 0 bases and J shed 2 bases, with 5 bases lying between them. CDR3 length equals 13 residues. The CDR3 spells CASSQDQPYEQYF. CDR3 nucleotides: TGCGCCAGCAGCCAAGACCAACCCTACGAGCAGTACTTC.

CDR3 loop: CSVELAGTNNEQFF. The CDR3 nucleotides are TGCAGCGTTGAACTAGCGGGGACTAACAATGAGCAGTTCTTC. The J gene is TRBJ2-1, the V gene TRBV29-1; 9 bases fit TRBD2. The germline V gene encodes CDR1 SQVTM and CDR2 ANQGSEA. With 2 bases clipped from V and 5 bases from J, the junction kept 4 bases outside the gene matches. The CDR3 sequence is 14 residues long.

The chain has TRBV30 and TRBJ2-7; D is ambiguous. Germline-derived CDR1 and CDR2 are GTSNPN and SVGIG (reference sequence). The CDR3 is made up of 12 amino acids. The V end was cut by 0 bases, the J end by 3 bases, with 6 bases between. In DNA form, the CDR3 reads TGTGCCTGGAGTGTACCGGGCTACGAGCAGTACTTC. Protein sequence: CAWSVPGYEQYF.

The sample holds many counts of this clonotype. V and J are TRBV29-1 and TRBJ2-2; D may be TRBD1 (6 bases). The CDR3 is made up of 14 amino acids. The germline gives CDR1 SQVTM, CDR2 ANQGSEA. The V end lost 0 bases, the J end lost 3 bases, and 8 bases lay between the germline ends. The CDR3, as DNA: TGCAGCGTTGAAGAGGACAGTTACACCGGGGAGCTGTTTTTT. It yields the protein CSVEEDSYTGELFF.

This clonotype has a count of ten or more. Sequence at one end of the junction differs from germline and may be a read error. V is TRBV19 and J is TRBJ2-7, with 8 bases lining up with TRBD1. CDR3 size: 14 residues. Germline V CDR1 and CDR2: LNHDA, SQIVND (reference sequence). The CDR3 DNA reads TGTGCCAGCAGTATCGGGACAGGTACCTACGAGCAGTACTTC. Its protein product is CASSIGTGTYEQYF.

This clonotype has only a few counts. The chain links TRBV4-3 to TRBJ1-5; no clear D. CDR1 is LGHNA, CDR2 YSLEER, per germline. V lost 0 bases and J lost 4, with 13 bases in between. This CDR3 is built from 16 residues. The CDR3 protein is CASSQDFSGENQPQHF. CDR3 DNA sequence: TGCGCCAGCAGCCAAGATTTCTCGGGCGAGAATCAGCCCCAGCATTTT.

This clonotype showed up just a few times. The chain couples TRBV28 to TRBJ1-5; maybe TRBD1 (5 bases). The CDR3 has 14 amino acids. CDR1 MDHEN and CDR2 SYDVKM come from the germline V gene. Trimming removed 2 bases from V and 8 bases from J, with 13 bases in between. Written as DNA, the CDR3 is TGTGCCAGCAGTTTAGTGGCAGGGACGGAGCCCCAGCATTTT. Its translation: CASSLVAGTEPQHF.

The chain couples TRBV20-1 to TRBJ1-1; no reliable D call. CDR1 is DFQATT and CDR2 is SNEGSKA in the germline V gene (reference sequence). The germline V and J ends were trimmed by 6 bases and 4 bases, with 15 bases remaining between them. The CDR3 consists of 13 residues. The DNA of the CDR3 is TGCAGTGCCCTCGGACCAGGCGGCACTGAAGCTTTCTTT. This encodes CSALGPGGTEAFF.

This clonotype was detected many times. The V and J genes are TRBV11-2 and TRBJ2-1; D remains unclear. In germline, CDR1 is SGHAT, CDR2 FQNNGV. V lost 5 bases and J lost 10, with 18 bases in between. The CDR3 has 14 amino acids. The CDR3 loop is CASSVAHRPAEQFF. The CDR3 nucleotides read TGTGCCAGCAGCGTAGCCCACAGACCTGCCGAGCAGTTCTTC. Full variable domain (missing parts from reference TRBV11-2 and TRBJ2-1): EAGVAQSPRYKIIEKRQSVAFWCNPISGHATLYWYQQILGQGPKLLIQFQNNGVVDDSQLPKDRFSAERLKGVDSTLKIQPAKLEDSAVYLCASSVAHRPAEQFFGPGTRLTVL.

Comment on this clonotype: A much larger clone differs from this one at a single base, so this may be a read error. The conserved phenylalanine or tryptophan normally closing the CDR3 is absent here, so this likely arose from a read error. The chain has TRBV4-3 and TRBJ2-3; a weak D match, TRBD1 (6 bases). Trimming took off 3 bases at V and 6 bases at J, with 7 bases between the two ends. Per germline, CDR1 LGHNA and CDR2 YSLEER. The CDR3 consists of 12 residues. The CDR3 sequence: CASSHTGDTQYL. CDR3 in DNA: TGCGCCAGCAGCCATACAGGGGATACGCAGTATTTG.

The CDR3 sequence is CASSPQGAEGYTF. The CDR3 coding sequence is TGTGCCAGCAGCCCACAGGGGGCGGAAGGCTACACCTTC. This sequence joins TRBV7-9 and TRBJ1-2; 9 bases line up with TRBD1. The germline V gene encodes CDR1 SEHNR and CDR2 FQNEAQ (reference sequence). Trimming at V came to 5 bases and at J to 8 bases, leaving 6 bases not matched to a gene. CDR3 length equals 13 residues.

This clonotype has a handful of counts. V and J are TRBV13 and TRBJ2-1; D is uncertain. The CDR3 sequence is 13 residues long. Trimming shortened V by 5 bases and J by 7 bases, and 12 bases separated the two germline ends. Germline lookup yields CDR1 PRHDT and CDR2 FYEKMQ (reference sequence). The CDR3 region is CASSPLGSNEQFF. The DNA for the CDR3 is TGTGCCAGCAGCCCGTTAGGGTCGAATGAGCAGTTCTTC.